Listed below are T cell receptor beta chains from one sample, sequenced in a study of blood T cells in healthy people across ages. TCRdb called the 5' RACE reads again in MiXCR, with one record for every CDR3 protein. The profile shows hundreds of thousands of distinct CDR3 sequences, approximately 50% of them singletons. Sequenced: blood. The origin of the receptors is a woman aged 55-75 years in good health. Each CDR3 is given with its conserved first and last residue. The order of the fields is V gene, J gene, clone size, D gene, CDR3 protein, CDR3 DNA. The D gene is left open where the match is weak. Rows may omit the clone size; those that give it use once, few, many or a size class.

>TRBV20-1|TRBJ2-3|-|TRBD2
CSARDQAGTDTQYF
TGCAGTGCTAGAGATCAAGCGGGAACAGATACGCAGTATTTT
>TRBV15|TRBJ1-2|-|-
CATSPSAAATYGYTF
TGTGCCACCAGCCCTTCCGCGGCAGCCACCTATGGCTACACCTTC
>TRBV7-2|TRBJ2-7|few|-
CASSLGPGFAYEQYF
TGTGCCAGCAGCTTAGGGCCGGGGTTCGCCTACGAGCAGTACTTC
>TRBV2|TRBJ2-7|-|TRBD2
CAHRASGSSYEQYF
TGTGCCCACCGGGCTAGCGGGAGCTCCTACGAGCAGTACTTC
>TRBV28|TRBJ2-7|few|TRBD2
CASSLAIGTNEQYF
TGTGCCAGCAGTTTGGCCATTGGGACTAACGAGCAGTACTTC
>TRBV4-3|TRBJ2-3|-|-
CASSQDTVLLSTDTQYF
TGCGCCAGCAGCCAAGATACGGTCCTCCTGAGCACAGATACGCAGTATTTT
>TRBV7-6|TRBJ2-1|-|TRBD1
CASSLRQGASYNEQFF
TGTGCCAGCAGCTTGAGACAGGGGGCCTCATACAATGAGCAGTTCTTC
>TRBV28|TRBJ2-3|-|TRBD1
CASREGQGPTYF
TGTGCCAGCAGGGAGGGACAGGGACCCACGTATTTT
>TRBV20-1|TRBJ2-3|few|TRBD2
CRLAGSTDTQYF
TGCAGGCTAGCGGGGAGCACAGATACGCAGTATTTT
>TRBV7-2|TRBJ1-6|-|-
CASSQQGTYSPLHF
TGTGCCAGCAGCCAACAGGGTACCTATTCACCCCTCCACTTT
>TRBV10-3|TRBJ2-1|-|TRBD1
CAISGTGGDEQFF
TGTGCCATCAGCGGGACAGGGGGTGATGAGCAGTTCTTC
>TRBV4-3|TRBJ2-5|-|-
CASSLAGHGIQETQYF
TGCGCCAGCAGCCTAGCAGGACACGGAATCCAAGAGACCCAGTACTTC
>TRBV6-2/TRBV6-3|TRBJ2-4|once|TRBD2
CASSRSGGRGREQYF
TGTGCCAGCAGCAGATCTGGCGGGAGGGGCAGAGAGCAGTACTTC
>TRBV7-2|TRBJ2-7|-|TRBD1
CASSFRQGTSQYF
TGTGCCAGCAGCTTTAGACAGGGAACATCCCAGTACTTC
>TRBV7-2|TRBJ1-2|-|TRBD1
CASTPGQGTSYGYTF
TGTGCCAGCACCCCGGGACAGGGCACTAGCTATGGCTACACCTTC
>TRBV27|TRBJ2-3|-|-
CASSLIRPRGRAQDTQYF
TGTGCCAGCAGTTTAATTCGCCCAAGGGGGAGGGCCCAGGATACGCAGTATTTT
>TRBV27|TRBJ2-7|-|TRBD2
CASSLKRLAYEQYF
TGTGCCAGCAGTTTAAAGCGACTAGCGTACGAGCAGTACTTC
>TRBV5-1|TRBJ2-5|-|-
CASSHGTPQETQYF
TGCGCCAGCAGCCACGGGACACCCCAAGAGACCCAGTACTTC
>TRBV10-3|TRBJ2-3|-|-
CALRRDTSTDTQYF
TGTGCATTGCGACGGGATACTAGCACAGATACGCAGTATTTT
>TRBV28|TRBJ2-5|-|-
CASSFVGAPGEQYF
TGTGCCAGCAGTTTTGTGGGAGCCCCGGGAGAGCAGTACTTC
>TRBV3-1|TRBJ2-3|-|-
CASSHFGSGLDTQYF
TGTGCCAGCAGCCACTTTGGATCGGGGCTGGATACGCAGTATTTT
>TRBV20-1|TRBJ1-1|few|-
CSATPRTGNTEAFF
TGCAGTGCCACGCCGAGGACGGGGAACACTGAAGCTTTCTTT
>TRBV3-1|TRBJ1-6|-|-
CASSPRQDNSPLHF
TGTGCCAGCAGCCCTCGACAGGATAATTCACCCCTCCACTTT
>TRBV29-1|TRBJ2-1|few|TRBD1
CSARTGGYNEQFF
TGCAGCGCTAGGACAGGGGGTTACAATGAGCAGTTCTTC
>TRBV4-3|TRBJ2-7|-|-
CASIRQIYEQYF
TGCGCCAGCATTAGACAGATCTACGAGCAGTACTTC
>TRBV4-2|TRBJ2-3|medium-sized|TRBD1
CASSQEWTGITPTDTQYF
TGTGCCAGCAGCCAAGAGTGGACAGGAATTACCCCCACAGATACGCAGTATTTT
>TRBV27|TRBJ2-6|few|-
CASSFRRAGGGANVLTF
TGTGCCAGCAGTTTTCGGCGGGCTGGGGGAGGGGCCAACGTCCTGACTTTC
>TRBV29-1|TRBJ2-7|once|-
CSVGFGTSGDYEQCF
-
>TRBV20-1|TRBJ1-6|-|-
CSARQGYNSPLHF
TGCAGTGCTAGACAGGGTTATAATTCACCCCTCCACTTT
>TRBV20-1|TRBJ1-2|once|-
CSASSQATSYGYTF
TGCAGTGCTAGTTCTCAGGCAACTTCCTATGGCTACACCTTC
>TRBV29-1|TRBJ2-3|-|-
CSVGHVLTDTQYF
TGCAGCGTTGGGCATGTACTCACAGATACGCAGTATTTT
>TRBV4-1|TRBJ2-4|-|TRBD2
CASSRGGLAGVAKNIQYF
TGCGCCAGCAGCCGGGGCGGACTAGCGGGAGTGGCCAAAAACATTCAGTACTTC
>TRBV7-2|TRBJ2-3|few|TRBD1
CASSSGRDRGFTDTQYF
TGTGCCAGCAGCTCCGGCCGGGACAGAGGCTTCACAGATACGCAGTATTTT
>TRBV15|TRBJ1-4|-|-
CATSRTTNEKLFF
TGTGCCACCAGCAGGACAACTAATGAAAAACTGTTTTTT
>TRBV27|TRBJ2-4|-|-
CASSPDRDGDIYIQYF
TGTGCCAGCAGTCCCGATCGGGACGGGGACATTTACATTCAGTACTTC
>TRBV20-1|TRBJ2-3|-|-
CSGRSPLGVSDTQYF
TGCAGTGGTCGGTCCCCCCTAGGGGTTTCTGATACGCAGTATTTT
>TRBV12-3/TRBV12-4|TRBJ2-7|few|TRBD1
CASRKQGGSYEQYF
TGTGCCAGCAGAAAACAGGGGGGATCCTACGAGCAGTACTTC
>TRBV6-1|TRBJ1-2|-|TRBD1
CASSEDARGLYYGYTF
TGTGCCAGCAGTGAGGATGCCAGGGGGCTATACTATGGCTACACCTTC
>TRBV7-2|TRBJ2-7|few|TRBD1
CASSFRGQANEQYF
TGTGCCAGCAGCTTCCGGGGACAGGCGAACGAGCAGTACTTC
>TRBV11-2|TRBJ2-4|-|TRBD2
CASSITGTSGRFIQYF
TGTGCCAGCAGCATCACCGGGACTAGCGGGAGGTTCATTCAGTACTTC
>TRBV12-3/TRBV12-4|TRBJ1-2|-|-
CASGPLNYGYTF
TGTGCCAGTGGTCCGCTTAACTATGGCTACACCTTC
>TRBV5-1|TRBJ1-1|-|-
CASSLAYRLMNTEAFF
TGCGCCAGCAGCTTGGCCTACAGGCTAATGAACACTGAAGCTTTCTTT